Described below is a single TCR beta chain sequence and its context. Its antigen is not identified. The CDR3 contains 15 residues. Germline V gene lookup returns CDR1 SGHDT and CDR2 YYEEEE. Trimming left V 6 bases short and J 0 bases short, with 14 bases between. Vbeta (60) and Jbeta (13) primers were used in the PCR. The repertoire was sequenced with immunoSEQ multiplex PCR; TCRdb's copy has only in-frame clones and lacks some. The sample lists tens of thousands of clones; 75% to 90% were seen once. The entry originates in a study of cytomegalovirus exposure and HLA in healthy donors. Study context: Genotyping of 430 or so donors showed that about 83% belonged to the Caucasian-associated ancestry cluster. Regarding the study as a whole: Associated with cytomegalovirus, according to the listing, were 150 to 200 TCR beta chains. An analysis that was carried out later associated 16,951 TCR beta sequences with HLA alleles at 0.05 false discovery rate. Data from an earlier analysis indicated that most TCR beta V segments were productive either about 90% or about 30% of the time.

The sequence came from a woman in her 30s in good health and CMV-seropositive. The chain carries TRBV5-6 and TRBJ2-3, with D possibly TRBD2 on 5 matching bases. Sequenced material: PBMCs. For the CDR3, the DNA is TGTGCCAGCACCCTGCCAACGGGGAGCACAGATACGCAGTATTTT. Translated: CASTLPTGSTDTQYF.